The 32 T cell receptor beta chains presented below share a single source sample, sequenced in a study of shared clonotypes between healthy human individuals. Data came from immunoSEQ multiplex PCR; TCRdb stores just in-frame clones and leaves some out. The sample lists some 2,500,000 clones, 85% to 95% occurring once. The sample comprised naive CD4+ T cells from PBMCs. Subset denoted: CD45RA+ positively selected. The receptor source for this set is a man between 18 and 35 years old in good health. Some clones in this sample may be carry-over from other donors' samples.

As to this clone: The same CDR3 can be traced to other DNA sequences in this sample. The chain couples TRBV7-3 to TRBJ2-1; TRBD2 agrees at 10 bases. CDR1 and CDR2 (germline): SGHTA, FQGTGA. The CDR3 runs 16 residues. V lost 3 bases to trimming and J lost 1 base; unmatched junction nucleotides: 3. CDR3 region: CASSLLAGASYNEQFF. Written as DNA, the CDR3 is TGTGCCAGCAGCTTGCTAGCGGGAGCGTCCTACAATGAGCAGTTCTTC.

The chain carries TRBV27 and TRBJ1-5; TRBD1 agrees at 8 bases. The CDR3 has 16 amino acids. The germline gives CDR1 MNHEY, CDR2 SMNVEV (reference sequence). J gave up 6 bases and V 4 bases, and 11 bases lay outside the gene matches. CDR3 amino acids: CASSSTRTGQPQPQHF. The CDR3 bases are TGTGCCAGCAGTTCGACGAGGACAGGGCAGCCTCAGCCCCAGCATTTT.

The chain is built from TRBV30 and TRBJ1-2; D remains unclear. Germline loops: CDR1 GTSNPN, CDR2 SVGIG (reference sequence). The CDR3 loop spans 15 amino acids. V lost 0 bases, J lost 2 bases, and 13 bases lay in between. CDR3 nucleotide sequence: TGTGCCTGGAGTGTACCGAGGGCAGCAAACTATGGCTACACCTTC. Translating it yields CAWSVPRAANYGYTF.

This sequence joins TRBV6-6 and TRBJ1-5; D is ambiguous. V gave up 0 bases and J gave up 0 bases, with 6 bases separating them. The CDR3 length is 15 residues. From germline, CDR1 is MNHNY and CDR2 SVGAGI (reference sequence). The CDR3 nucleotides read TGTGCCAGCAGTTACTCCCTAGATAGCAATCAGCCCCAGCATTTT. As protein: CASSYSLDSNQPQHF.

The rearrangement joins TRBV4-2 to TRBJ2-7; no firm D call. Trimming stripped 0 bases from V and 4 bases from J, with 7 bases between. CDR3 length: 13 residues. Germline V CDR1 and CDR2: LGHNA, YNFKEQ. As DNA, the CDR3 is TGTGCCAGCAGCCAAGACCTCTCTTACGAGCAGTACTTC. Translating it yields CASSQDLSYEQYF.

This clone occurred a few times. This chain joins TRBV9 and TRBJ2-5; D might be TRBD2 (5 bases). This CDR3 is 15 amino acids long. Germline CDR1 and CDR2: SGDLS and YYNGEE. The V gene lost 0 bases and the J gene lost 5 bases, with 14 bases spanning the gap. CDR3 residues: CASSVGRGFTETQYF. The CDR3 DNA reads as TGTGCCAGCAGCGTAGGGAGAGGGTTTACGGAGACCCAGTACTTC.

The J gene is TRBJ1-3, the V gene TRBV11-2; a weak D match, TRBD1 (5 bases). Germline CDR1 reads SGHAT; CDR2 reads FQNNGV. Trimming took off 4 bases at V and 2 bases at J, with 9 bases between the two ends. CDR3 length: 14 residues. The CDR3 region is CASSSPRAGNTIYF. The CDR3 DNA reads TGTGCCAGCAGCTCTCCCAGGGCTGGAAACACCATATATTTT.

The V and J genes are TRBV7-2 and TRBJ2-2, with 9 bases identical to TRBD2. V lost 5 bases to trimming and J lost 6 bases; unmatched junction nucleotides: 10. Germline CDR1 reads SGHTA; CDR2 reads FQGNSA. The CDR3 spans 16 residues. As DNA, the CDR3 is TGTGCCAGCAGCCGGTTAGCGGGAGAGTTCGCCGGGGAGCTGTTTTTT. It specifies CASSRLAGEFAGELFF.

This clone was picked up one time. The genes are TRBV4-1 and TRBJ2-3; no definite D call. Germline V gives CDR1 MGHRA, CDR2 YSYEKL. V lost 0 bases to trimming and J lost 2 bases, with 6 bases between them. The CDR3 sequence is 14 residues long. CDR3 amino acids: CASSQDHNTDTQYF. CDR3 coding DNA: TGCGCCAGCAGCCAAGATCACAACACAGATACGCAGTATTTT.

The chain uses TRBV7-7 and TRBJ2-1, with 10 bases that match TRBD2. CDR3 length: 16 amino acids. After removal of 2 bases from V and 1 base from J, the junction contained 2 bases not matched to a gene. Per the germline V gene, CDR1 is SSHAT and CDR2 is FNYEAQ (reference sequence). The CDR3 protein is CASSLSLAGSYNEQFF. CDR3 sequence (DNA): TGTGCCAGCAGCTTATCACTAGCGGGGTCCTACAATGAGCAGTTCTTC.

The chain joins TRBV9 to TRBJ2-2; D unresolved. The germline gives CDR1 SGDLS, CDR2 YYNGEE. V was pared by 2 bases and J by 7 bases, with 6 bases between. This CDR3 has 12 amino acids. DNA for the CDR3: TGTGCCAGCAGCGTTACTGGCGGGGAGCTGTTTTTT. The encoded protein is CASSVTGGELFF.

The chain joins TRBV5-4 to TRBJ2-2; a possible D gene is TRBD2 (5 bases). The V and J ends lost 4 bases and 0 bases respectively, with 10 bases between them. The germline V gene has CDR1 SGHNT and CDR2 YYREEE (reference sequence). The CDR3 has 15 residues. CDR3 in DNA: TGTGCCAGCAGCGCGGCCGGGACGAACACCGGGGAGCTGTTTTTT. This sequence encodes CASSAAGTNTGELFF.

In the case of this clone: Other DNA sequences in the sample encode the same CDR3. V and J are TRBV18 and TRBJ1-1; no clear D gene. V shed 3 bases and J shed 0 bases, with 5 bases lying between them. CDR3 size: 13 residues. Germline CDR1 and CDR2: KGHSH and LQKENI. The CDR3 sequence: CASSPPMNTEAFF. The CDR3 DNA is TGTGCCAGCTCACCTCCGATGAACACTGAAGCTTTCTTT.

The rearrangement links TRBV5-1 to TRBJ1-1; a possible D gene is TRBD1 (6 bases). Germline V lookup: CDR1 SGHRS, CDR2 YFSETQ. This CDR3 spans 17 amino acids. V was pared by 4 bases and J by 0 bases, with 19 bases between. This CDR3 reads CASSGLGGQPMNTEAFF. The CDR3 nucleotides are TGCGCCAGCAGCGGGCTAGGGGGTCAGCCCATGAACACTGAAGCTTTCTTT.

V and J are TRBV6-1 and TRBJ2-7; a possible D gene is TRBD2 (6 bases). CDR1 MNHNS and CDR2 SASEGT come from the germline V gene. V was clipped by 8 bases and J by 13 bases, with 27 bases between them. There are 14 residues in the CDR3. The CDR3 DNA follows: TGTGCCAGCGAGGTGACTAGTTCCCAAGGCGGCGAATACTTC. Translation gives CASEVTSSQGGEYF.

The gene calls are TRBV5-6 and TRBJ2-7; 7 bases line up with TRBD2. V dropped 0 bases and J dropped 4; count of bases not matched to a gene: 10. Germline V gene lookup returns CDR1 SGHDT and CDR2 YYEEEE. The CDR3 spans 16 residues. The DNA for the CDR3 is TGTGCCAGCAGCTTGGCCCTAGGACTAGGTCTATACGAGCAGTACTTC. As protein: CASSLALGLGLYEQYF. Looking up the rest from reference TRBV5-6 and TRBJ2-7 gives the full variable domain: DAGVTQSPTHLIKTRGQQVTLRCSPKSGHDTVSWYQQALGQGPQFIFQYYEEEERQRGNFPDRFSGHQFPNYSSELNVNALLLGDSALYLCASSLALGLGLYEQYFGPGTRLTVT.

The chain uses TRBV4-1 and TRBJ2-1; 11 bases match TRBD2. Germline loops: CDR1 MGHRA, CDR2 YSYEKL. The CDR3 totals 19 residues. The V segment lost 4 bases and the J segment 1 base; nucleotides outside the gene matches: 12. In nucleotides, the CDR3 is TGCGCCAGCAGCCGTGTTCGGCTAGCGGGAGGAAAGTCCTACAATGAGCAGTTCTTC. It translates to CASSRVRLAGGKSYNEQFF.

The rearrangement uses TRBV5-6 and TRBJ2-1; no clear D. Per the germline V gene, CDR1 is SGHDT and CDR2 is YYEEEE. Deletions cut 1 base from V and 2 bases from J, with 13 bases between. The CDR3 has 16 amino acids. The CDR3 DNA reads TGTGCCAGCAGCTTGCCCGGTGGGAACGCCTACAATGAGCAGTTCTTC. Encoded protein: CASSLPGGNAYNEQFF. The complete variable domain, with remaining parts taken from reference TRBV5-6 and TRBJ2-1, reads DAGVTQSPTHLIKTRGQQVTLRCSPKSGHDTVSWYQQALGQGPQFIFQYYEEEERQRGNFPDRFSGHQFPNYSSELNVNALLLGDSALYLCASSLPGGNAYNEQFFGPGTRLTVL.

The chain employs TRBV5-5 and TRBJ2-3; 8 bases map to TRBD2. This CDR3 is built from 15 residues. Germline loops: CDR1 SGHKS, CDR2 YYEKEE (reference sequence). V gave up 4 bases and J gave up 5 bases; unmatched junction bases: 9. The CDR3 sequence: CASSPNGRAGDTQYF. CDR3 DNA: TGTGCCAGCAGCCCGAACGGGAGGGCCGGAGATACGCAGTATTTT.

Only a few counts were recorded for this clone. This same CDR3 is encoded by further DNA sequences in the sample. The J gene is TRBJ1-4, the V gene TRBV18; no clear D. The CDR3 spans 13 residues. The V end was cut by 4 bases, the J end by 4 bases, with 7 bases between. Germline V lookup: CDR1 KGHSH, CDR2 LQKENI. The CDR3 nucleotides are TGTGCCAGCTCACAAGGCCTTAATGAAAAACTGTTTTTT. This sequence encodes CASSQGLNEKLFF. Variable domain in full (rest from reference TRBV18 and TRBJ1-4): NAGVMQNPRHLVRRRGQEARLRCSPMKGHSHVYWYRQLPEEGLKFMVYLQKENIIDESGMPKERFSAEFPKEGPSILRIQQVVRGDSAAYFCASSQGLNEKLFFGSGTQLSVL.

J is TRBJ2-7 and V is TRBV4-3; 13 positions agree with TRBD2. V gave up 2 bases and J gave up 3 bases; unmatched junction bases: 10. Germline CDR1 is LGHNA and CDR2 is YSLEER. The CDR3 contains 18 residues. CDR3 in DNA: TGCGCCAGCAGCCAATATACTAGCGGGAGGGTATCCGACTACGAGCAGTACTTC. Amino acid sequence: CASSQYTSGRVSDYEQYF.

On this clone itself: Other DNA sequences in the sample encode the same CDR3. The rearrangement uses TRBV27 and TRBJ2-5; 8 bases agree with TRBD1. CDR1 is MNHEY and CDR2 is SMNVEV in the germline V gene (reference sequence). This CDR3 has 15 residues. V shed 5 bases, J shed 5 bases, and the junction held 10 bases outside the gene matches. This CDR3 reads CASSLFRGRGETQYF. CDR3 nucleotide sequence: TGTGCCAGCAGTCTGTTCAGGGGGCGCGGGGAGACCCAGTACTTC.

The V and J genes are TRBV27 and TRBJ2-7; 9 nucleotides agree with TRBD2. J was trimmed by 4 bases and V by 5 bases; bases with no gene match: 9. CDR3 size: 15 residues. The germline gives CDR1 MNHEY, CDR2 SMNVEV (reference sequence). CDR3: CASSPQTSGGYEQYF. The CDR3 DNA is TGTGCCAGCAGTCCTCAGACTAGCGGAGGGTACGAGCAGTACTTC.

The chain combines TRBV5-1 with TRBJ2-5; D call uncertain. V was trimmed by 4 bases and J by 2 bases, leaving 9 bases between them. The CDR3 consists of 13 residues. The germline V gene encodes CDR1 SGHRS and CDR2 YFSETQ. The CDR3 is CASSPAEQETQYF. In nucleotides, the CDR3 is TGCGCCAGCAGCCCCGCGGAACAAGAGACCCAGTACTTC.

This chain uses TRBV7-3 with TRBJ1-3; D gene ambiguous. This CDR3 is 14 amino acids long. The V gene's germline CDR1 is SGHTA and CDR2 FQGTGA. Between the trimmed V and J ends, which lost 5 bases and 4 bases, there was a span of 12 bases. This CDR3 reads CASSLGPEGNTIYF. The CDR3 DNA sequence: TGTGCCAGCAGCCTAGGCCCGGAAGGAAACACCATATATTTT.

The V gene is TRBV5-4, the J gene TRBJ1-1; D perhaps matches TRBD1 (6 bases). Trimming pared 1 base from V and 6 bases from J, leaving 19 bases between. The length of the CDR3 is 16 residues. Germline V CDR1 and CDR2: SGHNT, YYREEE (reference sequence). CDR3 amino acids: CASSLLGAGGRAEAFF. Here the CDR3 DNA reads TGTGCCAGCAGCTTGCTAGGGGCCGGGGGCCGCGCTGAAGCTTTCTTT. Variable domain in full (rest from reference TRBV5-4 and TRBJ1-1): ETGVTQSPTHLIKTRGQQVTLRCSSQSGHNTVSWYQQALGQGPQFIFQYYREEENGRGNFPPRFSGLQFPNYSSELNVNALELDDSALYLCASSLLGAGGRAEAFFGQGTRLTVV.

The sample holds one count of this clone. This chain connects TRBV9 to TRBJ2-7, with D tentatively TRBD1 or TRBD2 (6 bases each). The germline V and J ends were trimmed by 0 bases and 7 bases, with 17 bases remaining between them. This CDR3 region has 15 residues. Germline CDR1 reads SGDLS; CDR2 reads YYNGEE. The chain's CDR3 is CASSVDGGTSGEQYF. The CDR3 coding sequence is TGTGCCAGCAGCGTAGACGGCGGGACATCGGGGGAGCAGTACTTC.

The rearrangement joins TRBV28 to TRBJ2-3; TRBD2 matches at 12 bases. The germline CDR1 and CDR2 sequences are MDHEN and SYDVKM. The ends lost 7 bases at V and 5 bases at J; junction bases unmatched: 7. The CDR3 contains 15 residues. The CDR3 region is CASTPGLAGQDTQYF. The CDR3 nucleotides read TGTGCCAGCACCCCCGGACTAGCGGGACAAGATACGCAGTATTTT. Based on the CDR3 plus reference TRBV28 and TRBJ2-3, the full variable domain is DVKVTQSSRYLVKRTGEKVFLECVQDMDHENMFWYRQDPGLGLRLIYFSYDVKMKEKGDIPEGYSVSREKKERFSLILESASTNQTSMYLCASTPGLAGQDTQYFGPGTRLTVL.

CDR3 in amino acids: CASTGTLANYGYTF. Written as DNA, the CDR3 is TGTGCCAGCACCGGGACCCTAGCTAACTATGGCTACACCTTC. This chain uses TRBV28 with TRBJ1-2; maybe TRBD1 (5 bases). CDR1 and CDR2 from the germline V gene are MDHEN and SYDVKM. V was pared by 7 bases and J by 0 bases, with 12 bases between. CDR3 length: 14 residues.

The chain is built from TRBV28 and TRBJ2-5, with TRBD1 matching 7 bases. The junction had 4 bases not matched to a gene; V was cut back by 5 bases and J by 4 bases. CDR3 length equals 13 residues. Germline V lookup: CDR1 MDHEN, CDR2 SYDVKM. The CDR3 bases are TGTGCCAGCAGTAACCGACAGGGAGAGACCCAGTACTTC. As protein: CASSNRQGETQYF.

The J gene is TRBJ2-7, the V gene TRBV30; 8 bases line up with TRBD1. This CDR3 comprises 13 residues. Germline CDR1 GTSNPN, CDR2 SVGIG (reference sequence). J gave up 4 bases and V 8 bases, and 10 bases lay outside the gene matches. Here the CDR3 DNA reads TGTGCCGGGACCTGGCAGGGGGCTTACGAGCAGTACTTC. Its protein is CAGTWQGAYEQYF.

The chain combines TRBV7-3 with TRBJ2-1; D not resolved. The CDR3 has 17 residues. CDR1 is SGHTA, CDR2 FQGTGA, per germline. V lost 1 base and J lost 7, with 20 bases in between. The CDR3 coding sequence is TGTGCCAGCAGCTTAAACCACGCACGGGTCTCTGGGAATGAGCAGTTCTTC. As protein: CASSLNHARVSGNEQFF. The complete variable domain, with remaining parts taken from reference TRBV7-3 and TRBJ2-1, reads GAGVSQTPSNKVTEKGKYVELRCDPISGHTALYWYRQSLGQGPEFLIYFQGTGAADDSGLPNDRFFAVRPEGSVSTLKIQRTERGDSAVYLCASSLNHARVSGNEQFFGPGTRLTVL.